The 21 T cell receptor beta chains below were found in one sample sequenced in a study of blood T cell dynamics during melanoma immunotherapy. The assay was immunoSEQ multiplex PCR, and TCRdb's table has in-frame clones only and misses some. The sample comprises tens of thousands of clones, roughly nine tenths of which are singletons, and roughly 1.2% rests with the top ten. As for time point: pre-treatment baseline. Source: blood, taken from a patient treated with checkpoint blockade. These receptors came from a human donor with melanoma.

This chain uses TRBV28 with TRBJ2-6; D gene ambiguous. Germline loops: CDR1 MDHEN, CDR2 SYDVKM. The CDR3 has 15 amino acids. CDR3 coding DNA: TGTGCTTTAGGCCCCCGCGCCTCTGGGGCCAACGTCCTGACTTTC. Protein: CALGPRASGANVLTF.

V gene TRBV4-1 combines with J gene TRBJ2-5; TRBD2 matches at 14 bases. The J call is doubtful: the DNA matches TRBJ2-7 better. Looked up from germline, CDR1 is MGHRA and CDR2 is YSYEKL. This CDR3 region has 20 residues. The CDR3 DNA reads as TGCGCCAGCAGCCTAAAATACGTCGGACTAGCGGGAGGCCACTCCTACGAGCAGTACTTC. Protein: CASSLKYVGLAGGHSYEQYF.

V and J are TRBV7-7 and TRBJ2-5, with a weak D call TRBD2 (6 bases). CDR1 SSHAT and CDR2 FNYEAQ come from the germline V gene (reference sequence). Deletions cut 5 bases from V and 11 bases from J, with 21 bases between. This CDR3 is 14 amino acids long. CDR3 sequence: CASSQGAGGIEQYF. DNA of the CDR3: TGTGCCAGCAGCCAAGGCGCAGGAGGGATAGAGCAGTACTTC.

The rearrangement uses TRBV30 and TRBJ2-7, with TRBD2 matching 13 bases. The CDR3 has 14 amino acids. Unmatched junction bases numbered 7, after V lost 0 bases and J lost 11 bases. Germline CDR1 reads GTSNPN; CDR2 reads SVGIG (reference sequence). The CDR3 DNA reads TGTGCCTGGAGTGTATTTACTAGCGGGAGGGCGAAGTACTTC. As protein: CAWSVFTSGRAKYF.

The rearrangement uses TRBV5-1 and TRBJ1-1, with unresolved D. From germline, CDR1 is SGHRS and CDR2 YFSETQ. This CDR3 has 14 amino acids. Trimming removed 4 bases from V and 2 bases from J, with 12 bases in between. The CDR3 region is CASSLRTGNTEAFF. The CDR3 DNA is TGCGCCAGCAGCCTTAGGACGGGCAACACTGAAGCTTTCTTT.

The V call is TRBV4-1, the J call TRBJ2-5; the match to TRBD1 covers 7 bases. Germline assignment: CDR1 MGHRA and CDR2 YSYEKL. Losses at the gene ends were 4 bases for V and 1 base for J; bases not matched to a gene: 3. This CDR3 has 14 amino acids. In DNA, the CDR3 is TGCGCCAGCAGCCGGGGACAGAGCCAAGAGACCCAGTACTTC. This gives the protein CASSRGQSQETQYF.

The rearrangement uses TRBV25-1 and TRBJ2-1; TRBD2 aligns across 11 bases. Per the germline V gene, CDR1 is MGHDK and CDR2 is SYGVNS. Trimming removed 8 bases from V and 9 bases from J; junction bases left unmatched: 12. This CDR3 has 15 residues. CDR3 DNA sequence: TGTGCCAGCGAATCGATAGGGCTAGCGGGAGGTGAGCAGTTCTTC. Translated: CASESIGLAGGEQFF.

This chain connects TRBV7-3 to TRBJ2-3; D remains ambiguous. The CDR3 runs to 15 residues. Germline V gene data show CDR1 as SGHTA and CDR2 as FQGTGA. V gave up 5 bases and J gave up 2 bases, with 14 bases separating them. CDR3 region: CASSPSRGYTDTQYF. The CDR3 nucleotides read TGTGCCAGCAGCCCCTCCCGAGGTTACACAGATACGCAGTATTTT.

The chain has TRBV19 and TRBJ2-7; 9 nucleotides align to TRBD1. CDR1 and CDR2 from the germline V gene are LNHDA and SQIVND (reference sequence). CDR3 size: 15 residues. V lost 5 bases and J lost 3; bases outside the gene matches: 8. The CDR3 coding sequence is TGTGCCAGTAGTGCCCCGGACAGGGGTCTCTACGAGCAGTACTTC. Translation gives CASSAPDRGLYEQYF.

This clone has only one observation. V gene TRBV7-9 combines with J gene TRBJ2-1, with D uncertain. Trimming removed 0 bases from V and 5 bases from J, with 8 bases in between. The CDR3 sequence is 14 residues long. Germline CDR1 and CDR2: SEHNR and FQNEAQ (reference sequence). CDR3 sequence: CASSLAQANNEQFF. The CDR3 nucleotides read TGTGCCAGCAGCTTAGCTCAAGCGAACAATGAGCAGTTCTTC.

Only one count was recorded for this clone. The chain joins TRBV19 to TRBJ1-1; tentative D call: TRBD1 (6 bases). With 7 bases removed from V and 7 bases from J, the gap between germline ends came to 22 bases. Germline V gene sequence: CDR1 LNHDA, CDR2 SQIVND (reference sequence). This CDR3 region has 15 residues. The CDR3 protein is CASTPIGTRRFEAFF. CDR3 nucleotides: TGTGCCAGTACCCCTATCGGGACACGGAGATTTGAAGCTTTCTTT.

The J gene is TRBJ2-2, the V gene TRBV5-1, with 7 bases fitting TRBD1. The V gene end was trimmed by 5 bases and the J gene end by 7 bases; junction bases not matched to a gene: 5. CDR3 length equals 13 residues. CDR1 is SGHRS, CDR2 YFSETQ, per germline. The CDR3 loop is CASSRQGNGELFF. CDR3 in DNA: TGCGCCAGCAGTAGACAGGGTAACGGGGAGCTGTTTTTT.

The CDR3: CASSLVGVPGYEQYF. CDR3 DNA sequence: TGTGCCAGCAGCTTAGTCGGCGTCCCCGGCTACGAGCAGTACTTC. The rearrangement uses TRBV7-8 and TRBJ2-7, with D unresolved. V gave up 1 base and J gave up 3 bases, with 13 bases separating them. Looked up from germline, CDR1 is SGHVS and CDR2 is FQNEAQ. This CDR3 spans 15 amino acids.

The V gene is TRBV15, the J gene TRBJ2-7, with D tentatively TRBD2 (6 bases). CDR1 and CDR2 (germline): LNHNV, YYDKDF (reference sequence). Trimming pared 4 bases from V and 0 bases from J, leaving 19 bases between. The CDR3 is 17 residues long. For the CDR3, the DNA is TGTGCCACCAGCACCCTGAAAGGACTAACCCTCTCCTACGAGCAGTACTTC. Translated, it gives CATSTLKGLTLSYEQYF. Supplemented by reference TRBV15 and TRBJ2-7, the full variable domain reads DAMVIQNPRYQVTQFGKPVTLSCSQTLNHNVMYWYQQKSSQAPKLLFHYYDKDFNNEADTPDNFQSRRPNTSFCFLDIRSPGLGDTAMYLCATSTLKGLTLSYEQYFGPGTRLTVT.

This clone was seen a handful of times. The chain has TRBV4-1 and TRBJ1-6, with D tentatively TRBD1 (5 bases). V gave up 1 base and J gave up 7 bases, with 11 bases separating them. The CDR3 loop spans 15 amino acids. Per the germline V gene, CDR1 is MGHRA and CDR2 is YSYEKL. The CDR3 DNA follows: TGCGCCAGCAGCCAAGCCCGCAGGGTCAATTCACCCCTCCACTTT. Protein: CASSQARRVNSPLHF.

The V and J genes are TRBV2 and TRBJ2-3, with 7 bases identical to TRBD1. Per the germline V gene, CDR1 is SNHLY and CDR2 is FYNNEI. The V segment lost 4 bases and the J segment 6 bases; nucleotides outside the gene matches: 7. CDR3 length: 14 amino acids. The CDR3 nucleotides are TGTGCCAGCAGTGCCGAGGGGGCCCCGGATACGCAGTATTTT. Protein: CASSAEGAPDTQYF.

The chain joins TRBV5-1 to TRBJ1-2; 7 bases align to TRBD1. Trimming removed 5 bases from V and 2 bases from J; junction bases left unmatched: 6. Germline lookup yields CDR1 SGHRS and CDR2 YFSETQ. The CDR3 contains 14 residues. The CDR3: CASSQGQTNYGYTF. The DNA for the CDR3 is TGCGCCAGCAGTCAGGGACAGACAAACTATGGCTACACCTTC.

The CDR3 loop reads CASSLVSGAYNEQFF. The CDR3 nucleotides read TGCGCCAGCAGCTTGGTTAGCGGGGCTTACAATGAGCAGTTCTTC. The V call is TRBV5-1, the J call TRBJ2-1; 8 bases line up with TRBD2. The CDR3 has 15 residues. Germline lookup yields CDR1 SGHRS and CDR2 YFSETQ. Unmatched junction bases numbered 3, after V lost 0 bases and J lost 4 bases.

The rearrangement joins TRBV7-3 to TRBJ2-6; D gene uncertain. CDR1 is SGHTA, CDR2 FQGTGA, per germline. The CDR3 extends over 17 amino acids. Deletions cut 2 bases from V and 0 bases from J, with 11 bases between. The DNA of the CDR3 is TGTGCCAGCAGCTTACGTCCAGACCCCTCTGGGGCCAACGTCCTGACTTTC. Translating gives CASSLRPDPSGANVLTF.

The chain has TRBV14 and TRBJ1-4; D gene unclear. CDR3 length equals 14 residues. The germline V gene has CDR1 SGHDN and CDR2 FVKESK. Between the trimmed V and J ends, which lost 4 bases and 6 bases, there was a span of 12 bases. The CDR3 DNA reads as TGTGCCAGCAGCCCCGGAAGTGAACATGAAAAACTGTTTTTT. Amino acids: CASSPGSEHEKLFF. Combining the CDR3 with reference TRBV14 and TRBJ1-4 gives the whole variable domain EAGVTQFPSHSVIEKGQTVTLRCDPISGHDNLYWYRRVMGKEIKFLLHFVKESKQDESGMPNNRFLAERTGGTYSTLKVQPAELEDSGVYFCASSPGSEHEKLFFGSGTQLSVL.

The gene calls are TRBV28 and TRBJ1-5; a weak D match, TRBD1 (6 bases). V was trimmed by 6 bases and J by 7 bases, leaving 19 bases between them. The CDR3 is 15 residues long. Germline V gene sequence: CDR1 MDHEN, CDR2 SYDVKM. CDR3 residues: CASRAGTYYKQPQHF. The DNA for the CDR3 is TGTGCCAGCAGGGCCGGGACATACTATAAACAGCCCCAGCATTTT.